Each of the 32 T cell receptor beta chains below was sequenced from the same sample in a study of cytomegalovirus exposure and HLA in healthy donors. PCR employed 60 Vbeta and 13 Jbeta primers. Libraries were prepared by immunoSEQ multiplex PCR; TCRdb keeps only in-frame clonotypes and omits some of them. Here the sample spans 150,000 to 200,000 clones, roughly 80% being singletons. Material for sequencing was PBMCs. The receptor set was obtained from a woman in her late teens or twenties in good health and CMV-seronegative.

CDR3 residues: CASSVPGLSSTDTQYF. The CDR3 DNA reads as TGTGCCAGCAGCGTGCCGGGACTGAGTAGCACAGATACGCAGTATTTT. This chain links TRBV13 with TRBJ2-3, with D perhaps TRBD2 (6 bases). Germline assignment: CDR1 PRHDT and CDR2 FYEKMQ (reference sequence). V dropped 5 bases and J dropped 0 bases, with 15 bases sitting between them. The CDR3 totals 16 residues. The whole variable domain, filled in from reference TRBV13 and TRBJ2-3, reads AAGVIQSPRHLIKEKRETATLKCYPIPRHDTVYWYQQGPGQDPQFLISFYEKMQSDKGSIPDRFSAQQFSDYHSELNMSSLELGDSALYFCASSVPGLSSTDTQYFGPGTRLTVL.

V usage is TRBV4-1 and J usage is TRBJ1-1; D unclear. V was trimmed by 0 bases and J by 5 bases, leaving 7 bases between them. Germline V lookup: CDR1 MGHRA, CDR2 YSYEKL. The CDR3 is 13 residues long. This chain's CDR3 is CASSQDGATEAFF. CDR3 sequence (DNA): TGCGCCAGCAGCCAAGATGGAGCGACTGAAGCTTTCTTT.

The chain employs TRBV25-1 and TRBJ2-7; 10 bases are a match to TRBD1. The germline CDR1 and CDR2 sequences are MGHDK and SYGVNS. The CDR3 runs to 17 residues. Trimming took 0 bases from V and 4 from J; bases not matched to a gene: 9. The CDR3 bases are TGTGCCAGCAGTGAATATATGACCGACAGGGGGCTTTACGAGCAGTACTTC. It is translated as CASSEYMTDRGLYEQYF.

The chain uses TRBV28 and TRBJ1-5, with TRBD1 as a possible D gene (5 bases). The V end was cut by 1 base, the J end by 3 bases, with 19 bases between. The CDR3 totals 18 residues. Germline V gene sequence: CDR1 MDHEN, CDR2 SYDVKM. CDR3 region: CASSLYGGLSSPNQPQHF. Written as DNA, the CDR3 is TGTGCCAGCAGTTTATACGGGGGTTTATCGAGTCCCAATCAGCCCCAGCATTTT.

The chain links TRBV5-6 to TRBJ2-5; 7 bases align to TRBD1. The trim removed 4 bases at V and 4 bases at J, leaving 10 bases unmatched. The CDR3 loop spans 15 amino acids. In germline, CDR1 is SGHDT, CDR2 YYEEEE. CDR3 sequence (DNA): TGTGCCAGCAGCACCGGACAGGCCCGAGGAGAGACCCAGTACTTC. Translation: CASSTGQARGETQYF.

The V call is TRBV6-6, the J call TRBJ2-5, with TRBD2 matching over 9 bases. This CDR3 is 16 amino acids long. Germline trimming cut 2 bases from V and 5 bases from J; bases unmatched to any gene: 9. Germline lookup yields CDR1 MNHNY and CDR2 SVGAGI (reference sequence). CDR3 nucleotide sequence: TGTGCCAGCAGTTACGGGGCGGGAGGGCCACAGGAGACCCAGTACTTC. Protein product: CASSYGAGGPQETQYF.

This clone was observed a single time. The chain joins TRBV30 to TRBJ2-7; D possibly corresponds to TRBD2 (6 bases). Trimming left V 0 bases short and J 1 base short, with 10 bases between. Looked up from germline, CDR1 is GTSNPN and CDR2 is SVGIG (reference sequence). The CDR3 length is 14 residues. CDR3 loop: CAWSVSGGSYEQYV. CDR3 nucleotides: TGTGCCTGGAGTGTAAGTGGAGGGTCCTACGAGCAGTACGTC.

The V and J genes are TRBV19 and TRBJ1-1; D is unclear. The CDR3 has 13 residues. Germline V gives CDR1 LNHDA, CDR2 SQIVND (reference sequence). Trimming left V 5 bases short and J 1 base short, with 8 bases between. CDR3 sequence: CASSSTANTEAFF. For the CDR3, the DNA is TGTGCCAGTAGTTCAACAGCGAACACTGAAGCTTTCTTT.

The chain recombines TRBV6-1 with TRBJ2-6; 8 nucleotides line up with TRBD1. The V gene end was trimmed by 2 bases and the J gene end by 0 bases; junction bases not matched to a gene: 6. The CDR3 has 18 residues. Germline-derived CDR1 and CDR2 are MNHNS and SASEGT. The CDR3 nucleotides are TGTGCCAGCAGTGAAAGGGTCAGGGGGCTCTCTGGGGCCAACGTCCTGACTTTC. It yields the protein CASSERVRGLSGANVLTF.

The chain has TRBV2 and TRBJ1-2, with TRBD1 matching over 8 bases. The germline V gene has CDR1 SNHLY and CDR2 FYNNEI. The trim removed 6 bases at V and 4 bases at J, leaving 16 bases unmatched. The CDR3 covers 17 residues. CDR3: CASSLIRTGQSSYGYTF. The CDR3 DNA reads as TGTGCCAGCAGCCTCATACGGACAGGGCAGTCATCCTATGGCTACACCTTC. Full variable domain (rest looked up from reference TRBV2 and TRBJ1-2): EPEVTQTPSHQVTQMGQEVILRCVPISNHLYFYWYRQILGQKVEFLVSFYNNEISEKSEIFDDQFSVERPDGSNFTLKIRSTKLEDSAMYFCASSLIRTGQSSYGYTFGSGTRLTVV.

In DNA, the CDR3 is TGCGCCAGCCAGGTAGCGGGAGGTGGGAATGAGCAGTTCTTC. Encoded protein: CASQVAGGGNEQFF. The chain employs TRBV10-2 and TRBJ2-1; 10 nucleotides match TRBD2. V was pared by 8 bases and J by 7 bases, with 8 bases of the junction left unmatched. This CDR3 is built from 14 residues. The germline V gene encodes CDR1 WSHSY and CDR2 SAAADI.

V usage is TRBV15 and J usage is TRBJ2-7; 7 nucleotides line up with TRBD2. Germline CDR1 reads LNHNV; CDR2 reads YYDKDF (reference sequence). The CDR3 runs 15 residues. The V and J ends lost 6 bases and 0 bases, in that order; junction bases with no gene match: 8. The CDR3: CATRPSGRDSYEQYF. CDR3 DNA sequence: TGTGCCACCAGACCGAGTGGGAGGGACTCCTACGAGCAGTACTTC.

The CDR3 reads CASSQDEAGDYNEQFF. As DNA, the CDR3 is TGTGCCAGCAGCCAAGACGAAGCGGGAGACTACAATGAGCAGTTCTTC. The chain has TRBV4-2 and TRBJ2-1, with 8 bases aligning to TRBD2. The CDR3 has 16 amino acids. Germline loops: CDR1 LGHNA, CDR2 YNFKEQ. V lost 0 bases to trimming and J lost 3 bases; unmatched junction nucleotides: 4.

CDR3 protein: CAWMGGNTEAFF. In nucleotides, the CDR3 is TGTGCCTGGATGGGAGGGAACACTGAAGCTTTCTTT. The chain is built from TRBV30 and TRBJ1-1; no firm D call. The CDR3 loop spans 12 amino acids. V gave up 4 bases and J gave up 1 base, with 7 bases separating them. Germline CDR1 is GTSNPN and CDR2 is SVGIG (reference sequence). Full variable domain (outside the CDR3, taken from reference TRBV30 and TRBJ1-1): SQTIHQWPATLVQPVGSPLSLECTVEGTSNPNLYWYRQAAGRGLQLLFYSVGIGQISSEVPQNLSASRPQDRQFILSSKKLLLSDSGFYLCAWMGGNTEAFFGQGTRLTVV.

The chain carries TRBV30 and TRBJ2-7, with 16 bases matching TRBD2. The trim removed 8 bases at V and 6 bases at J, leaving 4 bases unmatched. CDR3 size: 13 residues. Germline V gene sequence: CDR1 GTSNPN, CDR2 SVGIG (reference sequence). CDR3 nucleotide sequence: TGTGCCGGGACTAGCGGGAGGGGTCGCGAGCAGTACGTC. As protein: CAGTSGRGREQYV.

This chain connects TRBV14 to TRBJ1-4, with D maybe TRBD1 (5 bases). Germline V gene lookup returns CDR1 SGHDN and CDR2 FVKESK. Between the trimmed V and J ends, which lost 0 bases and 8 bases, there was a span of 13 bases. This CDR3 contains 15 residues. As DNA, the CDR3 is TGTGCCAGCAGCCAAGAATGGGGGGAATTCGAAAAACTGTTTTTT. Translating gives CASSQEWGEFEKLFF.

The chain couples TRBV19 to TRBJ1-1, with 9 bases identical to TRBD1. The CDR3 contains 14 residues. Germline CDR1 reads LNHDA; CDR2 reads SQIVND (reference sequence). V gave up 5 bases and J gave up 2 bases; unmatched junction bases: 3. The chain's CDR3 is CASSPGQGNTEAFF. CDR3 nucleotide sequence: TGTGCCAGTAGTCCGGGACAGGGTAACACTGAAGCTTTCTTT.

The CDR3 DNA reads as TGTGCCAGCAGTTACATAGATTCGGATTCACCCCTCCACTTT. It translates to CASSYIDSDSPLHF. The rearrangement uses TRBV6-6 and TRBJ1-6; D uncertain. V lost 2 bases and J 8 bases, leaving 10 bases between the germline ends. From germline, CDR1 is MNHNY and CDR2 SVGAGI (reference sequence). This CDR3 region has 14 residues.

As DNA, the CDR3 is TGTGCCAGCACCATCAGGGGGACGGGAGAGGCTGGGGCCAACGTCCTGACTTTC. This codes for CASTIRGTGEAGANVLTF. The chain recombines TRBV7-8 with TRBJ2-6, with D perhaps matching TRBD1 (7 bases). The V end was cut by 7 bases, the J end by 2 bases, with 21 bases between. This CDR3 region has 18 residues. Germline values: CDR1 SGHVS, CDR2 FQNEAQ.

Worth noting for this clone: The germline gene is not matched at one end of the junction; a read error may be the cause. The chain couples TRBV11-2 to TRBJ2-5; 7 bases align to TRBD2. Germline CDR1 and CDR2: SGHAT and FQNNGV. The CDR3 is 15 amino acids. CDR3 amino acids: CASRFLGGAGETQYF. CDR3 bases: TGTGCCAGCCGCTTCTTGGGAGGGGCGGGGGAGACCCAGTACTTC.

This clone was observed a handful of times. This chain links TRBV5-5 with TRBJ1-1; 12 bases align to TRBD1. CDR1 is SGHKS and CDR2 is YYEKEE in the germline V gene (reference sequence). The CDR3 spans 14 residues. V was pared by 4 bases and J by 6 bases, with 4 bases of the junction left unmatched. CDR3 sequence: CASSVGTGGSEAFF. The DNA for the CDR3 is TGTGCCAGCAGCGTGGGGACAGGGGGCTCTGAAGCTTTCTTT.

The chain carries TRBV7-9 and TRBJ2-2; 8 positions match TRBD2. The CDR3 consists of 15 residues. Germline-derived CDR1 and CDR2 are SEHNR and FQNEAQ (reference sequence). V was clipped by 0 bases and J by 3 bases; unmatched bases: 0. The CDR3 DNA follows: TGTGCCAGCAGCTTAGCCGGGGGGGACACCGGGGAGCTGTTTTTT. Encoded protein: CASSLAGGDTGELFF.

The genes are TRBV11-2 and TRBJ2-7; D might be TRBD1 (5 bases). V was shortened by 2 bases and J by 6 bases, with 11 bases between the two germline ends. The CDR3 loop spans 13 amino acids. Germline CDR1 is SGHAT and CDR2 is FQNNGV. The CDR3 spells CASSLMEGVEQYV. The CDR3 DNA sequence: TGTGCCAGCAGCTTAATGGAAGGGGTCGAGCAGTACGTC.

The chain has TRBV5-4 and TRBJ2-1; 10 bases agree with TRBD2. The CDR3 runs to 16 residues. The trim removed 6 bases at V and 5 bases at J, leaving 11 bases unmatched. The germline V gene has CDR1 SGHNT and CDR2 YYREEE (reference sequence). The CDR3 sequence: CASTRPGLATDNEQFF. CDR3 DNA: TGTGCCAGCACCAGACCGGGACTAGCGACCGACAATGAGCAGTTCTTC.

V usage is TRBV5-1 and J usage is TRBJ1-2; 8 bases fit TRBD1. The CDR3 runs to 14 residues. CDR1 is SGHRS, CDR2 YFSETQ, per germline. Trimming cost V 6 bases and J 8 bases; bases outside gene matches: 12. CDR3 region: CASKVAGGADGYTF. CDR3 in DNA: TGCGCCAGCAAGGTGGCAGGGGGCGCGGACGGCTACACCTTC.

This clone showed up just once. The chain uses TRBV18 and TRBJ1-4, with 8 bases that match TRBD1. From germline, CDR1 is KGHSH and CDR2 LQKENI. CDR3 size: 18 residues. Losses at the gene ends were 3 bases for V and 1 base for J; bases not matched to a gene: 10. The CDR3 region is CASSPSGGRDGTNEKLFF. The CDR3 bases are TGTGCCAGCTCACCCTCAGGGGGCCGGGATGGAACTAATGAAAAACTGTTTTTT. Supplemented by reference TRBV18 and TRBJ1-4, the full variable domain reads NAGVMQNPRHLVRRRGQEARLRCSPMKGHSHVYWYRQLPEEGLKFMVYLQKENIIDESGMPKERFSAEFPKEGPSILRIQQVVRGDSAAYFCASSPSGGRDGTNEKLFFGSGTQLSVL.

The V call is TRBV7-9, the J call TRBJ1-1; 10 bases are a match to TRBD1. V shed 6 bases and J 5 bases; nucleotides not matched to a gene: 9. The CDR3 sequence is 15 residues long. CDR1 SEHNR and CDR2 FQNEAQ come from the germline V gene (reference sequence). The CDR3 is CASRPGTGARTEAFF. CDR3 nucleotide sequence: TGTGCCAGCAGACCCGGGACAGGGGCGAGGACTGAAGCTTTCTTT.

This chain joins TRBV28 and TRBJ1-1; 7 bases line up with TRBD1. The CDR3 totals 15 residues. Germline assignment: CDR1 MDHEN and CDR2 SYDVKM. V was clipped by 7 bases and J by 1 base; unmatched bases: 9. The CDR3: CASIRTTGRNTEAFF. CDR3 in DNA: TGTGCCAGCATACGAACGACAGGGAGGAACACTGAAGCTTTCTTT.

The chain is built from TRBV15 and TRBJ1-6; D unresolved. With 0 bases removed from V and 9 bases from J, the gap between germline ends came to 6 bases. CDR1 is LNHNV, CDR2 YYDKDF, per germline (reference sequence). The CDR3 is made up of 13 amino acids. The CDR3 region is CATSRDRSSPLHF. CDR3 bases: TGTGCCACCAGCAGAGATAGAAGTTCACCCCTCCACTTT.

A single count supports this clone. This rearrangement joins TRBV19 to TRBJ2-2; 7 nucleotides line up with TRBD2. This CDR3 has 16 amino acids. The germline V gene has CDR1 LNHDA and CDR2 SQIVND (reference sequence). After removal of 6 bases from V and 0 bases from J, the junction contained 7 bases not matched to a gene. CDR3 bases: TGTGCCAGTAGAGCGGGGAGGGGCCCGAACACCGGGGAGCTGTTTTTT. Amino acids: CASRAGRGPNTGELFF.

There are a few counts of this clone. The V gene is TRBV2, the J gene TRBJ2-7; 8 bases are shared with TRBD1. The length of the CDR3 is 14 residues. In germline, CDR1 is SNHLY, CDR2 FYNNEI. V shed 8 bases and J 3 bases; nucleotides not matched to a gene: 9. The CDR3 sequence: CASRMTGANYEQYV. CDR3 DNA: TGTGCCAGCCGCATGACAGGGGCTAACTACGAGCAGTACGTC.

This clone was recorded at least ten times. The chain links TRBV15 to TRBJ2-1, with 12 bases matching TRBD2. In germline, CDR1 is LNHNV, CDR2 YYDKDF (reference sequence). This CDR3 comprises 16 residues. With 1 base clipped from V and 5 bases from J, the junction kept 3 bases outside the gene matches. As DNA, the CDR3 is TGTGCCACCAGCAGAGCTAGCGGGAGGGCCAACAATGAGCAGTTCTTC. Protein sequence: CATSRASGRANNEQFF.